The 27 T cell receptor beta chains given below trace back to one sample, sequenced in a study of blood T cells in healthy people across ages (dated by TCRdb to the mid-2010s). Receptors were amplified or captured by 5' RACE. The sequencer listed for this sample is Illumina HiSeq 2500. The second PCR ran for about 6 to 12 cycles and used a J-beta primer mix along with a sample-barcoded 5' primer. TCRdb ran its own pipeline on the public reads, namely fastp trimming at Q25 and MiXCR clone calling, and kept in-frame beta chains. Identical CDR3 proteins give one entry, which carries the most common genes and DNA. This sample is represented by about 1.5 million distinct CDR3 sequences; 42% of them were singletons. The ten largest clones capture less than 8% of the sample. The sequencing input was blood. The receptors shown here come from a woman aged 18-35 years in good health.

V gene TRBV28 combines with J gene TRBJ2-5; 7 bases match TRBD1. The CDR3 has 15 residues. The germline V gene encodes CDR1 MDHEN and CDR2 SYDVKM. Trimming took 2 bases from V and 11 from J; bases not matched to a gene: 14. The CDR3 bases are TGTGCCAGCAGTTTAGAGGGGGCGGGCTACAATGAGCAGTACTTC. Protein product: CASSLEGAGYNEQYF.

This clonotype was seen only a few times. The chain has TRBV20-1 and TRBJ2-5, with 7 positions matching TRBD1. The CDR3 sequence is 14 residues long. Unmatched junction bases numbered 6, after V lost 3 bases and J lost 2 bases. CDR1 is DFQATT and CDR2 is SNEGSKA in the germline V gene (reference sequence). The CDR3 sequence is CSASGTDSQETQYF. The CDR3 nucleotides read TGCAGTGCTAGTGGGACAGACTCTCAAGAGACCCAGTACTTC.

CDR3 coding DNA: TGTGCCAGCAGCTTAAGCGGGTGGACGCCTAATTCACCCCTCCACTTT. This encodes CASSLSGWTPNSPLHF. The chain joins TRBV7-8 to TRBJ1-6; D gene uncertain. The CDR3 is 16 amino acids. Trimming removed 2 bases from V and 6 bases from J, with 14 bases in between. CDR1 SGHVS and CDR2 FQNEAQ come from the germline V gene.

The J gene is TRBJ2-7, the V gene TRBV20-1; TRBD1 might be the D (6 bases). Trimming removed 3 bases from V and 5 bases from J, with 14 bases in between. The V gene's germline CDR1 is DFQATT and CDR2 SNEGSKA (reference sequence). The CDR3 totals 13 residues. CDR3 in amino acids: CSASGQGPNEQYF. In DNA, the CDR3 is TGCAGTGCTAGCGGGCAGGGGCCCAACGAGCAGTACTTC.

The V gene is TRBV9, the J gene TRBJ1-2, with TRBD1 as a possible D gene (5 bases). Trimming removed 4 bases at V and 4 bases at J, with 20 bases between. CDR3 size: 16 residues. Germline CDR1 SGDLS, CDR2 YYNGEE. In DNA, the CDR3 is TGTGCCAGCAGCCCCGCTATCGGGGGGACGCTCTATGGCTACACCTTC. Translation gives CASSPAIGGTLYGYTF.

DNA for the CDR3: TGCAGCGTTGATGGGGTCCCGGGGGGCCAAGAGACCCAGTACTTC. It codes for CSVDGVPGGQETQYF. This chain uses TRBV29-1 with TRBJ2-5, with 7 bases fitting TRBD2. V lost 3 bases and J lost 1; bases outside the gene matches: 8. CDR3 length equals 15 residues. Germline-derived CDR1 and CDR2 are SQVTM and ANQGSEA. Supplemented by reference TRBV29-1 and TRBJ2-5, the full variable domain reads SAVISQKPSRDICQRGTSLTIQCQVDSQVTMMFWYRQQPGQSLTLIATANQGSEATYESGFVIDKFPISRPNLTFSTLTVSNMSPEDSSIYLCSVDGVPGGQETQYFGPGTRLLVL.

This clonotype has a handful of counts. This rearrangement joins TRBV27 to TRBJ2-7, with a weak D call TRBD1 (7 bases). This CDR3 is built from 16 residues. Trimming took off 2 bases at V and 3 bases at J, with 17 bases between the two ends. The germline CDR1 and CDR2 sequences are MNHEY and SMNVEV (reference sequence). DNA for the CDR3: TGTGCCAGCAGTTTACGTCGCAGGGGGGATGACTACGAGCAGTACTTC. Protein sequence: CASSLRRRGDDYEQYF.

This chain connects TRBV5-1 to TRBJ2-3, with D possibly matching TRBD1 (5 bases). Germline CDR1 is SGHRS and CDR2 is YFSETQ. This CDR3 has 12 residues. V was shortened by 7 bases and J by 1 base, with 7 bases between the two germline ends. The CDR3 is CASQGGTDTQYF. The CDR3 nucleotides are TGCGCCAGCCAGGGCGGCACAGATACGCAGTATTTT.

The CDR3, as DNA: TGCGCCAGCAGCCCGATAGGTGACACTGAAGCTTTCTTT. Its protein product is CASSPIGDTEAFF. This rearrangement joins TRBV4-1 to TRBJ1-1; D gene uncertain. Trimming stripped 4 bases from V and 3 bases from J, with 9 bases between. The CDR3 totals 13 residues. Per germline, CDR1 MGHRA and CDR2 YSYEKL.

J is TRBJ1-2 and V is TRBV5-1; D is ambiguous. This CDR3 has 15 residues. V shed 0 bases and J shed 3 bases, with 12 bases lying between them. CDR1 is SGHRS and CDR2 is YFSETQ in the germline V gene. The CDR3 DNA is TGCGCCAGCAGCTTGGAGGAAGTAGGGTACTATGGCTACACCTTC. Protein sequence: CASSLEEVGYYGYTF. The full variable domain, its missing parts supplied by reference TRBV5-1 and TRBJ1-2, is KAGVTQTPRYLIKTRGQQVTLSCSPISGHRSVSWYQQTPGQGLQFLFEYFSETQRNKGNFPGRFSGRQFSNSRSEMNVSTLELGDSALYLCASSLEEVGYYGYTFGSGTRLTVV.

In the case of this clonotype: Compared with germline, one end of the junction differs, possibly owing to a read error. The chain has TRBV6-1 and TRBJ1-2; D unresolved. The germline V gene encodes CDR1 MNHNS and CDR2 SASEGT. The CDR3 is made up of 13 amino acids. Written as DNA, the CDR3 is TGTGCCAGCAGTGAAGTGGTAAACTATGGCCACACCTTC. Protein product: CASSEVVNYGHTF.

This rearrangement joins TRBV3-1 to TRBJ1-1; D perhaps matches TRBD1 (6 bases). The CDR3 covers 15 residues. Between the trimmed V and J ends, which lost 11 bases and 12 bases, there was a span of 31 bases. Per the germline V gene, CDR1 is LGHDT and CDR2 is YNNKEL (reference sequence). Here the CDR3 DNA reads TGTGCCGCCGCGACCAGGCCAGAATTAAGGGGGGTACCTTTCTTT. Its protein product is CAAATRPELRGVPFF.

DNA of the CDR3: TGTGCCAGCAGTCCCGAGTCAGCTGAGCAGTTCTTC. This sequence encodes CASSPESAEQFF. The chain uses TRBV3-1 and TRBJ2-1; D not certain. Trimming pared 6 bases from V and 9 bases from J, leaving 12 bases between. The germline gives CDR1 LGHDT, CDR2 YNNKEL (reference sequence). This CDR3 comprises 12 residues.

This clonotype was seen only a few times. The chain links TRBV7-9 to TRBJ2-6; a weak D match, TRBD2 (6 bases). V lost 3 bases to trimming and J lost 8 bases, with 14 bases between them. CDR1 is SEHNR, CDR2 FQNEAQ, per germline (reference sequence). This CDR3 spans 15 amino acids. CDR3: CASSFPGGEPNVLTF. CDR3 DNA sequence: TGTGCCAGCAGCTTTCCCGGGGGTGAGCCCAACGTCCTGACTTTC. Full variable domain (remainder filled in from reference TRBV7-9 and TRBJ2-6): DTGVSQNPRHKITKRGQNVTFRCDPISEHNRLYWYRQTLGQGPEFLTYFQNEAQLEKSRLLSDRFSAERPKGSFSTLEIQRTEQGDSAMYLCASSFPGGEPNVLTFGAGSRLTVL.

A remark on this clonotype: A read error may explain this, as a much larger clone is one base away. The chain couples TRBV20-1 to TRBJ2-7; 9 nucleotides agree with TRBD2. In germline, CDR1 is DFQATT, CDR2 SNEGSKA (reference sequence). With 2 bases clipped from V and 3 bases from J, the junction kept 8 bases outside the gene matches. The CDR3 is 15 residues long. CDR3 residues: CSARYPSGIIYEQYF. Here the CDR3 DNA reads TGCAGTGCTAGATACCCTAGCGGGATTATCTACGAGCAGTACTTC.

This clonotype was counted only a few times. This sequence joins TRBV4-1 and TRBJ2-6; 13 bases match TRBD2. This CDR3 has 18 residues. The germline V gene encodes CDR1 MGHRA and CDR2 YSYEKL. J gave up 1 base and V 4 bases, and 4 bases lay outside the gene matches. The CDR3 sequence is CASSRGLAGDSGANVLTF. In nucleotides, the CDR3 is TGCGCCAGCAGCCGAGGACTAGCGGGGGATTCTGGGGCCAACGTCCTGACTTTC.

This sequence joins TRBV20-1 and TRBJ2-1, with 9 bases aligning to TRBD2. Trimming cost V 4 bases and J 6 bases; bases outside gene matches: 4. Germline CDR1 and CDR2: DFQATT and SNEGSKA (reference sequence). The CDR3 spans 13 residues. The CDR3 sequence: CSANSGRANEQFF. The DNA for the CDR3 is TGCAGTGCTAATAGCGGGAGAGCCAATGAGCAGTTCTTC.

This chain joins TRBV20-1 and TRBJ2-3; 12 positions agree with TRBD2. The CDR3 length is 18 residues. Germline V CDR1 and CDR2: DFQATT, SNEGSKA (reference sequence). The junction had 8 bases not matched to a gene; V was cut back by 0 bases and J by 1 base. CDR3 nucleotide sequence: TGCAGTGCTAGAGATGGTCTAGCGGGGGGGCTAGGCACAGATACGCAGTATTTT. Residues: CSARDGLAGGLGTDTQYF.

The chain has TRBV20-1 and TRBJ1-2; D gene uncertain. The CDR3 extends over 14 amino acids. Looked up from germline, CDR1 is DFQATT and CDR2 is SNEGSKA (reference sequence). Trimming stripped 0 bases from V and 2 bases from J, with 10 bases between. The CDR3 here is CSARDTQYNYGYTF. CDR3 DNA: TGCAGTGCTAGAGATACGCAGTACAACTATGGCTACACCTTC.

The CDR3 reads CASSQLSGVGTDTQYF. For the CDR3, the DNA is TGTGCCAGCAGCCAACTTAGCGGGGTTGGCACAGATACGCAGTATTTT. This rearrangement joins TRBV14 to TRBJ2-3; TRBD2 aligns across 8 bases. The CDR3 is 16 amino acids. V shed 2 bases and J 1 base; nucleotides not matched to a gene: 5. The germline V gene has CDR1 SGHDN and CDR2 FVKESK.

The chain uses TRBV20-1 and TRBJ2-5, with D unresolved. The CDR3 extends over 13 amino acids. Germline loops: CDR1 DFQATT, CDR2 SNEGSKA (reference sequence). The V gene lost 4 bases and the J gene lost 5 bases, with 14 bases spanning the gap. The CDR3 is CSAKPSIVETQYF. In DNA, the CDR3 is TGCAGTGCTAAGCCCTCCATTGTCGAGACCCAGTACTTC.

In its sample, this clonotype was seen many times. CDR3 amino acids: CASKERGQETQYF. CDR3 nucleotide sequence: TGCGCCAGCAAGGAGCGTGGGCAAGAGACCCAGTACTTC. This chain connects TRBV4-1 to TRBJ2-5; D uncertain. Trimming pared 7 bases from V and 2 bases from J, leaving 11 bases between. There are 13 residues in the CDR3. Per the germline V gene, CDR1 is MGHRA and CDR2 is YSYEKL.

The chain links TRBV4-1 to TRBJ2-1; 12 nucleotides align to TRBD2. Germline V gene lookup returns CDR1 MGHRA and CDR2 YSYEKL. V was clipped by 0 bases and J by 2 bases; unmatched bases: 2. The CDR3 is 17 amino acids. In DNA, the CDR3 is TGCGCCAGCAGCCAAGAGACTAGCGGGGGCGCCTACAATGAGCAGTTCTTC. This sequence encodes CASSQETSGGAYNEQFF.

The chain uses TRBV20-1 and TRBJ1-2, with D uncertain. In germline, CDR1 is DFQATT, CDR2 SNEGSKA (reference sequence). Trimming left V 1 base short and J 2 bases short, with 8 bases between. CDR3 size: 13 residues. Here the CDR3 reads CSARVRNNYGYTF. CDR3 sequence (DNA): TGCAGTGCTAGAGTCAGGAACAACTATGGCTACACCTTC.

There are a few counts of this clonotype. The chain links TRBV2 to TRBJ2-5, with D possibly TRBD2 on 6 matching bases. This CDR3 has 14 amino acids. CDR1 and CDR2 from the germline V gene are SNHLY and FYNNEI. The V end lost 2 bases, the J end lost 5 bases, and 12 bases lay between the germline ends. CDR3 amino acids: CASSEREGRETQYF. The CDR3 DNA reads as TGTGCCAGCAGTGAACGCGAAGGGAGGGAGACCCAGTACTTC.

This clonotype showed up just a few times. This sequence joins TRBV27 and TRBJ2-5, with 7 bases identical to TRBD1. Germline CDR1 and CDR2: MNHEY and SMNVEV (reference sequence). The junction had 8 bases not matched to a gene; V was cut back by 5 bases and J by 2 bases. The CDR3 loop spans 15 amino acids. The CDR3: CASSHRTGGQETQYF. For the CDR3, the DNA is TGTGCCAGCAGTCACCGGACAGGAGGACAAGAGACCCAGTACTTC.

This chain uses TRBV5-1 with TRBJ2-5, with 7 positions matching TRBD1. The J call may be incorrect, as the DNA end agrees better with TRBJ2-7. This CDR3 has 14 amino acids. The germline gives CDR1 SGHRS, CDR2 YFSETQ. CDR3 coding DNA: TGCGCCAGCAGCCCAGGGACAGTCAACTACGAGCAGTACTTC. Amino acids: CASSPGTVNYEQYF.